Presented here are 8 T cell receptor beta chains from one specimen sequenced in a study of radiotherapy plus CTLA-4 blockade in lung cancer. Clones were sequenced by immunoSEQ multiplex PCR, and TCRdb holds only the in-frame ones, with some missing. The data show approximately 40,000 clones, 65% to 90% seen once. The source material was peripheral blood, sampled from a patient treated with radiotherapy plus ipilimumab. The receptors were sampled from a human donor with non-small cell lung cancer whose response to radiotherapy plus ipilimumab could not be evaluated.

The chain joins TRBV5-4 to TRBJ2-2; 7 bases agree with TRBD1. Trimming cost V 10 bases and J 1 base; bases outside gene matches: 4. Germline loops: CDR1 SGHNT, CDR2 YYREEE (reference sequence). This CDR3 has 13 residues. CDR3 nucleotides: TGTGCCGCGAGGGGGCAGAACACCGGGGAGCTGTTTTTT. Translation gives CAARGQNTGELFF.

This chain links TRBV4-3 with TRBJ1-4; 7 nucleotides agree with TRBD1. Germline loops: CDR1 LGHNA, CDR2 YSLEER. The V segment lost 0 bases and the J segment 3 bases; nucleotides outside the gene matches: 10. This CDR3 is built from 18 residues. The DNA for the CDR3 is TGCGCCAGCAGCCAAGATATAGGAGGGGGCGCATCTAATGAAAAACTGTTTTTT. Translating it yields CASSQDIGGGASNEKLFF.

V gene TRBV10-3 combines with J gene TRBJ2-5, with TRBD2 matching 7 bases. Germline trimming cut 10 bases from V and 6 bases from J; bases unmatched to any gene: 11. This CDR3 has 13 residues. Germline-derived CDR1 and CDR2 are ENHRY and SYGVKD. The CDR3 here is CATAGGELQTQYF. The CDR3 bases are TGTGCCACCGCTGGGGGGGAGCTGCAGACCCAGTACTTC.

The V gene is TRBV5-6, the J gene TRBJ1-2; D is possibly TRBD1 (5 bases). In germline, CDR1 is SGHDT, CDR2 YYEEEE. Deletions cut 0 bases from V and 2 bases from J, with 5 bases between. CDR3 length: 13 residues. The CDR3 region has the DNA TGTGCCAGCAGCTTGGCAGGGAACTATGGCTACACCTTC. Its protein product is CASSLAGNYGYTF.

The chain is built from TRBV28 and TRBJ2-2; 8 bases align to TRBD2. The V gene's germline CDR1 is MDHEN and CDR2 SYDVKM. This CDR3 has 15 residues. V was pared by 5 bases and J by 7 bases, with 9 bases of the junction left unmatched. For the CDR3, the DNA is TGTGCCAGCAGTATATCCGGGACTAGTGGCGGGGAGCTGTTTTTT. Translating it yields CASSISGTSGGELFF. The full variable domain, in which reference TRBV28 and TRBJ2-2 provide the parts outside the CDR3, is DVKVTQSSRYLVKRTGEKVFLECVQDMDHENMFWYRQDPGLGLRLIYFSYDVKMKEKGDIPEGYSVSREKKERFSLILESASTNQTSMYLCASSISGTSGGELFFGEGSRLTVL.

The chain joins TRBV5-4 to TRBJ2-5; D not resolved. This CDR3 has 14 amino acids. Trimming took 0 bases from V and 2 from J, leaving 8 bases between them. Looked up from germline, CDR1 is SGHNT and CDR2 is YYREEE (reference sequence). The chain's CDR3 is CASSLEAEQETQYF. CDR3 sequence (DNA): TGTGCCAGCAGCTTGGAGGCGGAACAAGAGACCCAGTACTTC.

The gene calls are TRBV7-9 and TRBJ2-3; TRBD2 agrees at 13 bases. This CDR3 spans 16 amino acids. V lost 5 bases to trimming and J lost 4 bases; unmatched junction nucleotides: 6. CDR1 SEHNR and CDR2 FQNEAQ come from the germline V gene (reference sequence). The CDR3 DNA sequence: TGTGCCAGCAGCGCCGGACTAGCGGGGGTGTCAGATACGCAGTATTTT. Translated, it gives CASSAGLAGVSDTQYF.

V gene TRBV19 combines with J gene TRBJ2-7; 7 bases agree with TRBD2. The germline CDR1 and CDR2 sequences are LNHDA and SQIVND (reference sequence). The CDR3 contains 17 residues. V lost 3 bases to trimming and J lost 0 bases; unmatched junction nucleotides: 11. DNA of the CDR3: TGTGCCAGTAGTATTCACGAGGGAGGGGCCGTCTCCTACGAGCAGTACTTC. Protein: CASSIHEGGAVSYEQYF.